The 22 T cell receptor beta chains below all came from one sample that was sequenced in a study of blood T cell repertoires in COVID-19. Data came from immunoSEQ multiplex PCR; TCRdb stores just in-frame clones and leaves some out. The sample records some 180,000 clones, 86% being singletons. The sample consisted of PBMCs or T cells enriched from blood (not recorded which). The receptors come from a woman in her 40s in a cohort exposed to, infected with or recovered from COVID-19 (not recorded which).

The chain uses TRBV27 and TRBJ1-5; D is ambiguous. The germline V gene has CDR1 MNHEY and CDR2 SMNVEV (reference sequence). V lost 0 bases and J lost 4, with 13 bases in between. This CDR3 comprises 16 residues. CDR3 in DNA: TGTGCCAGCAGTTTATCGGGAGGGTTAGGTAATCAGCCCCAGCATTTT. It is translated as CASSLSGGLGNQPQHF.

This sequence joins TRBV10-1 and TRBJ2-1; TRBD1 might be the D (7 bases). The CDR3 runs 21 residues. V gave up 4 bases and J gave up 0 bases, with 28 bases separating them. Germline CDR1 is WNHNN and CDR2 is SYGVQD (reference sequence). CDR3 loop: CASSAPIYTCGTDHSYNEQFF. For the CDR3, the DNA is TGCGCCAGCAGTGCCCCAATCTACACCTGCGGGACAGACCACTCCTACAATGAGCAGTTCTTC.

The CDR3 spells CATWTGGPNSPLHF. In DNA, the CDR3 is TGTGCCACTTGGACAGGGGGCCCAAATTCACCCCTCCACTTT. This rearrangement joins TRBV10-3 to TRBJ1-6, with 11 bases fitting TRBD1. The germline CDR1 and CDR2 sequences are ENHRY and SYGVKD. This CDR3 is built from 14 residues. Trimming took 10 bases from V and 7 from J; bases not matched to a gene: 6.

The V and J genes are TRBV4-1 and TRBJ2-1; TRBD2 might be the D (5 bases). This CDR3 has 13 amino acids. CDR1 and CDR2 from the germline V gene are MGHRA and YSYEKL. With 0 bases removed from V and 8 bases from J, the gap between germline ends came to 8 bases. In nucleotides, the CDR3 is TGCGCCAGCAGCCAAGATCGAGGGCATGAGCAGTTCTTC. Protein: CASSQDRGHEQFF.

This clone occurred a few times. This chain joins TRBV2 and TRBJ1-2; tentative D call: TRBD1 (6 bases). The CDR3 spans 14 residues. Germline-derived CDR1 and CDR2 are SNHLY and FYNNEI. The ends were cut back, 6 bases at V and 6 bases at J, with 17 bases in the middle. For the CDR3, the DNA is TGTGCCAGCAGCCCATCCGGGGGGCTAAATGGCTACACCTTC. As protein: CASSPSGGLNGYTF.

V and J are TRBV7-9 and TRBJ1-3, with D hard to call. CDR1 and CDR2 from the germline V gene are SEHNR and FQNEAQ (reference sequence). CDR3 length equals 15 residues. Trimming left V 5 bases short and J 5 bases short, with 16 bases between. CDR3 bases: TGTGCCAGCAGCCCCGCCTCAATAACTAGAAACACCATATATTTT. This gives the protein CASSPASITRNTIYF.

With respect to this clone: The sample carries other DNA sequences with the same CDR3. CDR3 nucleotides: TGTGCCAGCAGTGCCGGGACAGGGTACGAGCAGTACTTC. Encoded protein: CASSAGTGYEQYF. The chain employs TRBV2 and TRBJ2-7; 9 bases map to TRBD1. Germline-derived CDR1 and CDR2 are SNHLY and FYNNEI. Trimming took 4 bases from V and 4 from J; bases not matched to a gene: 2. The length of the CDR3 is 13 residues.

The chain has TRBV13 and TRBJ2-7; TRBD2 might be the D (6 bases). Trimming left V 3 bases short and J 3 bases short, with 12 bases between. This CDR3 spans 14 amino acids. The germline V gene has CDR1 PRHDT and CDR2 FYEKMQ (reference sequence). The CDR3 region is CASSFGSANYEQYF. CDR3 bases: TGTGCCAGCAGCTTCGGGAGTGCTAACTACGAGCAGTACTTC.

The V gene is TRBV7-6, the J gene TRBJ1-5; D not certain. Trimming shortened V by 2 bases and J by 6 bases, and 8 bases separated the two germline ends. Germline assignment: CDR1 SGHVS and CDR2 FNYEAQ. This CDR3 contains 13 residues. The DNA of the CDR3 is TGTGCCAGCAGCTTAAAGCGCTTTCAGCCCCAGCATTTT. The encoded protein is CASSLKRFQPQHF.

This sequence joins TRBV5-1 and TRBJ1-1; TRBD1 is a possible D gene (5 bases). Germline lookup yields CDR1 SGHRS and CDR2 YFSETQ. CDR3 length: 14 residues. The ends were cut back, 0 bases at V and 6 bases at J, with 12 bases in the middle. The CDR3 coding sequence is TGCGCCAGCAGCTTGGGGTGGGGGGACCCTGAAGCTTTCTTT. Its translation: CASSLGWGDPEAFF.

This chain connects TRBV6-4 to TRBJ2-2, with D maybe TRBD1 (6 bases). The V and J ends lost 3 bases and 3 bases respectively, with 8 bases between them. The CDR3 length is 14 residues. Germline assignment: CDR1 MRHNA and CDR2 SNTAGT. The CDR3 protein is CASSEGQYTGELFF. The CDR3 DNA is TGTGCCAGCAGTGAGGGACAATACACCGGGGAGCTGTTTTTT.

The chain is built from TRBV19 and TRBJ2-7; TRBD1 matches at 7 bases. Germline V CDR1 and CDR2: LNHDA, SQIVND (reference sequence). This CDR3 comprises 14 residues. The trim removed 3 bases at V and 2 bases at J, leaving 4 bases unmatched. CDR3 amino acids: CASSIRDRAYEQYF. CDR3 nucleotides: TGTGCCAGTAGTATTAGGGACAGAGCCTACGAGCAGTACTTC.

The CDR3: CASSLLGGGYEQYF. CDR3 in DNA: TGTGCCAGCAGTTTACTCGGGGGGGGGTACGAGCAGTACTTC. This chain uses TRBV27 with TRBJ2-7; 8 nucleotides line up with TRBD2. Germline V gene data show CDR1 as MNHEY and CDR2 as SMNVEV (reference sequence). V gave up 2 bases and J gave up 4 bases; unmatched junction bases: 4. The CDR3 contains 14 residues.

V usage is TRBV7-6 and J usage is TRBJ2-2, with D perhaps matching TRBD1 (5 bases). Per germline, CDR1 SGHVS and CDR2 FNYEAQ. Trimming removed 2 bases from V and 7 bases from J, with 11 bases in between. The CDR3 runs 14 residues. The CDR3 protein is CASSLQGSIGELFF. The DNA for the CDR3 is TGTGCCAGCAGCTTACAGGGTAGCATCGGGGAGCTGTTTTTT.

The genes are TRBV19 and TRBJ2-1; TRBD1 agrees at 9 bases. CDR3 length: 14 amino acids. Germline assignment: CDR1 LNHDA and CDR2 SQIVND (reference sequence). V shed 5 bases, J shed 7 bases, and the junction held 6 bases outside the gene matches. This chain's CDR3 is CASSAPGTGNEQFF. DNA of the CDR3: TGTGCCAGTAGTGCCCCCGGGACAGGGAATGAGCAGTTCTTC.

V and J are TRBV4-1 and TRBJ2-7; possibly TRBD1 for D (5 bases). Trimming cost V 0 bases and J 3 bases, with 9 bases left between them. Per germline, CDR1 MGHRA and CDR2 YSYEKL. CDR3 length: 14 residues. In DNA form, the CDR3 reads TGCGCCAGCAGCCAAGATGACAGACTCTACGAGCAGTACTTC. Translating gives CASSQDDRLYEQYF.

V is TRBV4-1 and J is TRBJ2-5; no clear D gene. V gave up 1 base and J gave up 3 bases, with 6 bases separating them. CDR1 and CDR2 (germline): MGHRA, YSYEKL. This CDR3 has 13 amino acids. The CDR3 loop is CASSQVSEETQYF. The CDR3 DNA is TGCGCCAGCAGCCAAGTGTCAGAAGAGACCCAGTACTTC.

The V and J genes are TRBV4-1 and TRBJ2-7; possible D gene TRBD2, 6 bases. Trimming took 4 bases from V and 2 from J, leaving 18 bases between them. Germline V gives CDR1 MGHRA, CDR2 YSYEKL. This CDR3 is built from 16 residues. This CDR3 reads CASSLSRDSLPYEQYF. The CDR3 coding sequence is TGCGCCAGCAGCCTAAGCAGGGACTCCCTGCCCTACGAGCAGTACTTC.

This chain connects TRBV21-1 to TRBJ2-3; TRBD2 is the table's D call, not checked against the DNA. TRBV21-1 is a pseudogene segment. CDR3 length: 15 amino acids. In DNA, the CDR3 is TGTGCCAGCAGCAATGGGGGGGGCTGTACAGATACGCAGTATTTT. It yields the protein CASSNGGGCTDTQYF.

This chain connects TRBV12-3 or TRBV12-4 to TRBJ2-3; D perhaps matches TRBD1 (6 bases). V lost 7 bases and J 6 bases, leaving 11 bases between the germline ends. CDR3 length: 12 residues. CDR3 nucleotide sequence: TGTGCCAGCACCCAAAGGGGGGATACGCAGTATTTT. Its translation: CASTQRGDTQYF.

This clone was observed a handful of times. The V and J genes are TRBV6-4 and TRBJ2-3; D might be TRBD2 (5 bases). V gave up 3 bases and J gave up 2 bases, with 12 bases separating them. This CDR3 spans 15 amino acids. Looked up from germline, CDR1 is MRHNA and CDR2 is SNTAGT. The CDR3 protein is CASSEMGEHTDTQYF. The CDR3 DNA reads TGTGCCAGCAGTGAAATGGGAGAACACACAGATACGCAGTATTTT.

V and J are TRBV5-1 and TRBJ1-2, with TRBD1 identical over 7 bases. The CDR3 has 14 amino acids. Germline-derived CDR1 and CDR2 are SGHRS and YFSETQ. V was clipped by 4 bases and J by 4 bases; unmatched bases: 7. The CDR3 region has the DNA TGCGCCAGCAGCCCCGGGACAGCCCTCTATGGCTACACCTTC. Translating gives CASSPGTALYGYTF.